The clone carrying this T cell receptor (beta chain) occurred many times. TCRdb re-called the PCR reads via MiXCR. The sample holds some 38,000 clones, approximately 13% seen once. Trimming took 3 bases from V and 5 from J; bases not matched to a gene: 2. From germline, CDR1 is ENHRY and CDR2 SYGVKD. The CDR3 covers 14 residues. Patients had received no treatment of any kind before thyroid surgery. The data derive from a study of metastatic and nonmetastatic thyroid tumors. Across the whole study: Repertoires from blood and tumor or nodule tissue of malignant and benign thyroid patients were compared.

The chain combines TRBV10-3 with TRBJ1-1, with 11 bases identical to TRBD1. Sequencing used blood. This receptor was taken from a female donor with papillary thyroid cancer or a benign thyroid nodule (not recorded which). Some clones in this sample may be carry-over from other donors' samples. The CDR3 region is CAISDGTGGTEAFF. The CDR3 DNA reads TGTGCCATCAGTGATGGGACAGGGGGAACTGAAGCTTTCTTT.